These 9 T cell receptor beta chains were sequenced from one sample in a study of metastatic and nonmetastatic thyroid tumors. TCRdb re-processed the PCR reads through MiXCR. The table has about 15,000 clones, 25% to 35% seen once; the top ten hold approximately 52%. Each patient went into thyroid surgery without having received any treatment. Sample: tumor tissue. The receptors were gathered from a male donor with papillary thyroid cancer or a benign thyroid nodule (not recorded which). Some clones in this sample may be carry-over from other donors' samples.

This clone was seen at least ten times. The V and J genes are TRBV20-1 and TRBJ1-4; TRBD1 might be the D (6 bases). The CDR3 is 14 residues long. CDR1 and CDR2 from the germline V gene are DFQATT and SNEGSKA (reference sequence). Deletions cut 0 bases from V and 8 bases from J, with 13 bases between. The CDR3: CSAREVQGREKLFF. In DNA form, the CDR3 reads TGCAGTGCTAGAGAAGTTCAGGGGCGAGAAAAACTGTTTTTT.

At least ten counts were recorded for this clone. This chain links TRBV6-2 or TRBV6-3 with TRBJ2-7; D is ambiguous. The V end lost 8 bases, the J end lost 5 bases, and 16 bases lay between the germline ends. Germline assignment: CDR1 MNHEY and CDR2 SVGEGT. The CDR3 sequence is 13 residues long. The CDR3 nucleotides are TGTGCCAGCCGTCACGACCTATTCGACGAGCAGTACTTC. Its translation: CASRHDLFDEQYF.

The chain recombines TRBV11-3 with TRBJ1-2, with TRBD1 identical over 7 bases. Germline V gene lookup returns CDR1 SGHNT and CDR2 YENEEA. CDR3 length: 13 amino acids. J was trimmed by 6 bases and V by 6 bases; bases with no gene match: 7. This CDR3 is CASRRSGGNGYTF. The CDR3 DNA reads TGTGCCAGCAGAAGATCAGGGGGAAATGGCTACACCTTC.

This clone was found many times. V is TRBV7-2 and J is TRBJ2-3; 9 positions agree with TRBD2. The germline gives CDR1 SGHTA, CDR2 FQGNSA. V lost 5 bases to trimming and J lost 4 bases; unmatched junction nucleotides: 13. The CDR3 has 17 residues. DNA of the CDR3: TGTGCCAGCAGCCCCCGGGGGGGAGCGGGAGGAGCAGATACGCAGTATTTT. Translated: CASSPRGGAGGADTQYF.

In this sample, this clone turned up many times. The rearrangement joins TRBV27 to TRBJ1-1, with D possibly matching TRBD1 (6 bases). Looked up from germline, CDR1 is MNHEY and CDR2 is SMNVEV (reference sequence). The CDR3 runs 15 residues. Between the trimmed V and J ends, which lost 2 bases and 10 bases, there was a span of 20 bases. CDR3 sequence: CASSLQATGAMGAFF. The CDR3 bases are TGTGCCAGCAGTTTACAGGCAACGGGGGCTATGGGAGCTTTCTTT.

By sample share, this clone is medium-sized. This sequence joins TRBV25-1 and TRBJ2-7; D is ambiguous. Trimming took 7 bases from V and 3 from J, leaving 13 bases between them. Germline V gene sequence: CDR1 MGHDK, CDR2 SYGVNS. This CDR3 has 13 residues. The CDR3 nucleotides read TGTGCCAGCACCAACTTCATGAACTACGAGCAGTACTTC. Its translation is CASTNFMNYEQYF.

This clone was counted once. The V and J genes are TRBV20-1 and TRBJ2-1, with D unresolved. The CDR3 loop spans 16 amino acids. Germline V CDR1 and CDR2: DFQATT, SNEGSKA (reference sequence). V shed 4 bases and J shed 4 bases, with 20 bases lying between them. CDR3 amino acids: CSAILPARYSYNEQFF. The DNA for the CDR3 is TGCAGTGCTATACTACCCGCCAGGTACTCATACAATGAGCAGTTCTTC.

The gene calls are TRBV7-3 and TRBJ2-5, with D hard to call. Trimming stripped 5 bases from V and 8 bases from J, with 15 bases between. The CDR3 contains 13 residues. Germline values: CDR1 SGHTA, CDR2 FQGTGA. CDR3 DNA: TGTGCCAGCAGCCATGGGAACCATGATACCCAGTACTTC. Translated: CASSHGNHDTQYF.

This clone was seen only a few times. At one end, the junction sequence differs from germline, possibly due to a read error. The chain recombines TRBV6-1 with TRBJ1-5; perhaps TRBD1 as D (5 bases). Per germline, CDR1 MNHNS and CDR2 SASEGT. The CDR3 covers 14 residues. CDR3 in DNA: TGTGCCAGCAGCGAAGCAAGGGGATCTCAGCCCCAGCATTTT. It specifies CASSEARGSQPQHF.